A selection of T cell receptor beta chains follows, all from one sample in a study of response to subunit inactivated influenza vaccine. TCRdb called the RT-PCR reads again in MiXCR, with one record for every CDR3 protein. Of roughly 650,000 distinct CDR3 sequences listed, around 14% were seen once; the top ten hold about 9.9%. Sequences were derived from PBMCs from blood, sampled roughly 13 days after vaccination. The receptors here all came from a middle-aged man who received an inactivated influenza vaccine. The CDR3 runs from the conserved cysteine through the conserved F or W. A D gene is named only where the DNA matches it firmly. Part of the rows lack a size; the others show once, few, many or a class for expanded clones.

few	.	TRBJ2-7	TRBV20-1	TGCAGTGCCGACGGGAGTTCCTACGAGCAGTACTTC	CSADGSSYEQYF
.	TRBD1	TRBJ1-4	TRBV20-1	TGCAGTGCTAGTGGGACAGGGAAGGCAACTAATGAAAAACTGTTTTTT	CSASGTGKATNEKLFF
few	.	TRBJ1-1	TRBV19	TGTGCCAGTAGTATACTGATAAACACTGAAGCTTTCTTT	CASSILINTEAFF
.	TRBD1	TRBJ2-5	TRBV12-3/TRBV12-4	TGTGCCAGCAGCCGGGGACAGCTCCAAGAGACCCAGTACTTC	CASSRGQLQETQYF
many	.	TRBJ2-5	TRBV11-2	TGTGCCAGCAGCTTCAGGGTTAGTGAGACCCAGTACTTC	CASSFRVSETQYF
few	.	TRBJ2-3	TRBV24-1	TGTGCCACCAGTGATCCTAGGCGGGCGGCTACAGATACGCAGTATTTT	CATSDPRRAATDTQYF
.	TRBD1	TRBJ2-5	TRBV5-1	TGCGCCAGCTCGAACAGGGGTGGGGAGACCCAGTACTTC	CASSNRGGETQYF
few	TRBD2	TRBJ2-1	TRBV10-3	TGTGCCATCAGTGACCCAGCGGGGGGCATAGACAATGAGCAGTTCTTC	CAISDPAGGIDNEQFF
.	TRBD1	TRBJ1-4	TRBV10-3	TGTGCCATCAGTGAGTCGAGAGGGGGCGGTGAAAAACTGTTTTTT	CAISESRGGGEKLFF
few	.	TRBJ1-4	TRBV20-1	TGCAGTGCTAGAGACATCATCGGGAATAATGAAAAACTGTTTTTT	CSARDIIGNNEKLFF
once	TRBD1	TRBJ2-1	TRBV9	TGTGCCAGCAGGGAAATGGGACAGGAGTACAATGAGCAGTTCTTC	CASREMGQEYNEQFF
.	.	TRBJ2-7	TRBV12-3/TRBV12-4	TGTGCCAGCAGCCCGAGGGTCCAGGGTCCTGGCGAGCAGTACTTC	CASSPRVQGPGEQYF
.	TRBD1	TRBJ1-1	TRBV12-3/TRBV12-4	TGTGCCAGCAGTCCGAGGGGGCCCCTGTACGCTTTCTTT	CASSPRGPLYAFF
.	TRBD1	TRBJ2-7	TRBV7-9	TGTGCCAGCAGCCCACGGGACAGTATTTACGAGCAGTACTTC	CASSPRDSIYEQYF
many	TRBD1	TRBJ2-1	TRBV12-3/TRBV12-4	TGTGCCAGCAGTTGGAACAGGGGAACAGAGCAGTTCTTC	CASSWNRGTEQFF
once	TRBD2	TRBJ2-1	TRBV5-1	TGCGCCAGCAGCTTGGTGGCTAGCGGGGGGTATGAGCAGTTCTTC	CASSLVASGGYEQFF
.	TRBD1	TRBJ1-6	TRBV20-1	TGCAGTGCTCTTTTCGGGACAGGACTTAATTCACCCCTCCACTTT	CSALFGTGLNSPLHF
.	.	TRBJ2-2	TRBV30	TGTGCCTGGAGGGGCCTGGCAGGGAGATCCGGGGAGCTGTTTTTT	CAWRGLAGRSGELFF
few	.	TRBJ2-2	TRBV11-1	TGTGCCAGCAGCTTAAACAGGGATACCGGGGAGCTGTTTTTT	CASSLNRDTGELFF
.	TRBD2	TRBJ2-3	TRBV5-1	TGCGCCAGCAGCTTGGATGCGGGGGGGATGGATACGCAGTATTTT	CASSLDAGGMDTQYF
many	TRBD1	TRBJ2-7	TRBV7-2	TGTGCCAGCAGCTTAGCGGGACAGGGGGGTCTTGAGCAGTACTTC	CASSLAGQGGLEQYF
.	.	TRBJ1-5	TRBV6-5	TGTGCCAGCAGTTACTCGAGGCAGGGCCAGCCCCAGCATTTT	CASSYSRQGQPQHF
many	.	TRBJ1-6	TRBV12-3/TRBV12-4	.	CASSSSSSYNSPLHF